This T cell receptor beta chain appears in the sequencing data of a study of graft-versus-host responses after intestinal transplantation (dated by TCRdb to the early 2020s). As for the study more broadly: Multivisceral, liver-intestinal, or isolated intestinal transplants were received by the recipients. Every recipient was given anti-thymocyte globulin induction, followed by 2 to 4 years of maintenance tacrolimus and steroids. To identify alloreactive clones, pre-transplant mixed lymphocyte reaction products were sequenced and then compared with unstimulated pre-transplant donor and recipient T cells. Instead of going to the commercial service, samples from a few later patients were sequenced in-house on an Illumina MiSeq and processed with MiXCR. Donor T cell macrochimerism was defined as a peak of at least 4% donor T cells among recipient peripheral blood mononuclear cells. After intestinal transplantation, graft-versus-host and host-versus-graft alloreactive T cell clones in the graft, circulation and bone marrow were tracked using bulk TCR-beta CDR3 sequencing. Of the roughly 25 intestinal transplant recipients enrolled in the cohort, one of whom was a retransplant, 3 patients without pretransplant specimens were excluded.

General conclusions and limits of the study: GvH clones were detected in recipient bone marrow, and some appeared earlier in ileal mucosa or blood, consistent with an intestinal mucosal origin. In patients with donor T cell macrochimerism, the allografts had high GvH to HvG T cell clonal ratios. The conclusions were limited by the relatively low number and heterogeneity of the intestinal transplant patients. Early after transplant, peak levels of circulating GvH clones were found to be associated with declines in HvG clones.

Library prep was done by the immunoSEQ multiplex PCR assay. In most patients, genomic DNA was isolated using the Qiagen DNeasy Blood and Tissue Kit and sent frozen to Adaptive Biotechnologies for TCR sequencing. Adaptive Biotechnologies carried out high-throughput TCR-beta CDR3 sequencing of genomic DNA for most patients. The study's processing was this. TCR sequencing data were retrieved from Adaptive's ImmunoSEQ software for 15 to 20 patients, whereas a few other patients were processed with MiXCR and VDJtools. To correct CD4 versus CD8 sorting errors, sequences present in both subsets at a frequency ratio below 5:1 were removed. CDR3 nucleotide sequences shared between donor and recipient were removed because the origin of such sequences could not be assigned. To be classed as alloreactive, a clone needed at least 2-fold expansion over unstimulated cells and a minimum CFSE-low frequency of 0.002% (template counts) or 0.001% (read counts). Clones were considered mappable if detected in sequenced pre-transplant spleen, lymph node, or MLR CFSE-low populations of the donor or recipient. Cumulative frequency of alloreactive clones was calculated as a percentage of all sequences weighted by copy number. The table comes from immuneACCESS by way of TCRdb, which keeps in-frame sequences with V and J called. Part of the clones is missing from these tables; in studies checked, under half for an unresolved V gene and the rest for unknown reasons. V, J and clone size are those of that table, while D and trimming were read from the DNA. This sample is represented by about 130,000 clones; about 93% of them were singletons. Approximately 0.2% of the sample is in the top ten clones.

Note on this clone: Its antigen specificity is not known. One base away there is no much larger clone; base qualities are not given.

The sample's time point label, decoded: cells obtained before transplantation from donor or recipient. CD3+CD4+ and CD3+CD8+ populations were FACS-sorted from unstimulated pre-transplant donor and recipient cells taken from spleen or lymph nodes. The sequence derives from a human donor who received an intestinal transplant. Sequenced here: unstimulated CD4+ T cells sorted from spleen or lymph node cells, sampled before intestinal transplant.

CDR3 reads: CASRWGRSGETQYF. The nucleotides are TGTGCCAGCAGGTGGGGTCGGTCGGGAGAGACCCAGTACTTC. The chain is made from TRBV6-5 and TRBJ2-5; confidence is insufficient to name the D gene. V is cut by 6 bases and J by 4 bases, and the space between the germline ends is 15 bases. Including the terminal cysteine and phenylalanine, the CDR3 comprises 14 residues. The sequence is cut down to CDR3 DNA, 42 bases in frame from base 1. CDR1 and CDR2, looked up from the germline V gene, are MNHEY and SVGAGI.